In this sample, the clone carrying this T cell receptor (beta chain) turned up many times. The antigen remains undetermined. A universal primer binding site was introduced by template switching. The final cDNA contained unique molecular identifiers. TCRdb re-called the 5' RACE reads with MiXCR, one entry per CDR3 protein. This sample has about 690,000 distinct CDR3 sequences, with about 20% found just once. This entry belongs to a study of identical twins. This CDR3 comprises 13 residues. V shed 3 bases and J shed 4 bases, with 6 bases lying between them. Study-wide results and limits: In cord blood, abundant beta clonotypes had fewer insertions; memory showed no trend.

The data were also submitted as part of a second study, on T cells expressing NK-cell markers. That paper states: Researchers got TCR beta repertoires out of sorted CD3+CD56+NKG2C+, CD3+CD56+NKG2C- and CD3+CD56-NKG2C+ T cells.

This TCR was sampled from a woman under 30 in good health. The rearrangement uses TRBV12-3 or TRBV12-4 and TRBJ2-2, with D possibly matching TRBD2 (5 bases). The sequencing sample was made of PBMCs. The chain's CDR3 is CASSFGVTGELFF. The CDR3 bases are TGTGCCAGCAGTTTCGGGGTCACCGGGGAGCTGTTTTTT.